The next 13 T cell receptor beta chains were all read from a single sample in a study of OX40 agonist ivuxolimab in advanced cancers. Clones were read by immunoSEQ multiplex PCR, and TCRdb kept only the in-frame ones, dropping some. The data contain approximately 29,000 clones, about 80% of them singletons. The source was CD4+ or CD8+ T cells sorted from blood, collected in a trial of the OX40 agonist ivuxolimab. The receptors shown here come from an adult with an advanced solid tumor such as melanoma, head and neck, liver or kidney cancer.

V gene TRBV5-4 combines with J gene TRBJ1-4; unclear D gene. Germline lookup yields CDR1 SGHNT and CDR2 YYREEE (reference sequence). The CDR3 is made up of 17 amino acids. Trimming cost V 4 bases and J 5 bases, with 21 bases left between them. CDR3 bases: TGTGCCAGCAGCCTATATCCTGCCAGAGGGCAAAATGAAAAACTGTTTTTT. Translating it yields CASSLYPARGQNEKLFF.

The rearrangement joins TRBV25-1 to TRBJ1-6; possibly TRBD1 for D (6 bases). V was cut by 6 bases and J by 6 bases, with 12 bases left in between. The CDR3 has 14 amino acids. The germline V gene encodes CDR1 MGHDK and CDR2 SYGVNS. The CDR3: CASRPQGSNSPLHF. The CDR3 DNA is TGTGCCAGCAGACCCCAGGGGTCTAATTCACCCCTCCACTTT.

The genes are TRBV15 and TRBJ2-2, with D maybe TRBD2 (6 bases). The V gene lost 0 bases and the J gene lost 4 bases, with 15 bases spanning the gap. This CDR3 is 17 amino acids long. Germline CDR1 LNHNV, CDR2 YYDKDF (reference sequence). CDR3 residues: CATSRDRSGEATGELFF. The CDR3 nucleotides are TGTGCCACCAGCAGAGATCGTTCGGGGGAAGCCACCGGGGAGCTGTTTTTT.

The chain uses TRBV29-1 and TRBJ2-1; 8 bases are a match to TRBD2. CDR1 is SQVTM and CDR2 is ANQGSEA in the germline V gene. Trimming removed 3 bases from V and 0 bases from J; junction bases left unmatched: 7. This CDR3 is built from 16 residues. The CDR3 reads CSVDGGAQSSYNEQFF. In DNA, the CDR3 is TGCAGCGTTGACGGGGGGGCGCAAAGCTCCTACAATGAGCAGTTCTTC.

The V gene is TRBV4-1, the J gene TRBJ2-5, with 7 bases that match TRBD2. Germline CDR1 MGHRA, CDR2 YSYEKL. Trimming cost V 5 bases and J 1 base; bases outside gene matches: 16. CDR3 length equals 18 residues. CDR3 in amino acids: CASSAPLGVQRGQETQYF. The CDR3 coding sequence is TGCGCCAGCAGCGCCCCCCTCGGAGTTCAGCGGGGCCAAGAGACCCAGTACTTC.

J is TRBJ2-7 and V is TRBV28; weak D call: TRBD2 (6 bases). Trimming left V 2 bases short and J 3 bases short, with 8 bases between. CDR1 MDHEN and CDR2 SYDVKM come from the germline V gene. The length of the CDR3 is 13 residues. The CDR3 DNA sequence: TGTGCCAGCAGTTTACCCGGGGGCTACGAGCAGTACTTC. The encoded protein is CASSLPGGYEQYF.

This sequence joins TRBV18 and TRBJ2-1; D is undetermined. The germline V gene encodes CDR1 KGHSH and CDR2 LQKENI. The V end lost 0 bases, the J end lost 3 bases, and 15 bases lay between the germline ends. This CDR3 is 17 amino acids long. CDR3 protein: CASSPPMGTPGYNEQFF. CDR3 in DNA: TGTGCCAGCTCACCACCAATGGGAACTCCTGGCTACAATGAGCAGTTCTTC.

The V call is TRBV27, the J call TRBJ1-1; D uncertain. Germline-derived CDR1 and CDR2 are MNHEY and SMNVEV (reference sequence). Trimming took off 0 bases at V and 1 base at J, with 3 bases between the two ends. This CDR3 has 13 amino acids. The CDR3 spells CASSLSENTEAFF. The CDR3 nucleotides are TGTGCCAGCAGTTTATCTGAGAACACTGAAGCTTTCTTT.

Here the CDR3 DNA reads TGTGCCAGTAGTGACCCCGGGACAGCCGTCGGAAACATTCAGTACTTC. Its protein product is CASSDPGTAVGNIQYF. The V gene is TRBV19, the J gene TRBJ2-4; 7 nucleotides agree with TRBD1. Looked up from germline, CDR1 is LNHDA and CDR2 is SQIVND (reference sequence). Trimming cost V 5 bases and J 6 bases; bases outside gene matches: 13. CDR3 length: 16 residues.

This clone has just one count. This sequence joins TRBV7-9 and TRBJ1-1, with no clear D. Trimming stripped 1 base from V and 4 bases from J, with 4 bases between. Germline V CDR1 and CDR2: SEHNR, FQNEAQ (reference sequence). The CDR3 spans 12 residues. The DNA of the CDR3 is TGTGCCAGCAGCTTAGGTAGCACTGAAGCTTTCTTT. It translates to CASSLGSTEAFF.

The V gene is TRBV15, the J gene TRBJ2-2, with unresolved D. The germline V and J ends were trimmed by 0 bases and 6 bases, with 8 bases remaining between them. Germline V CDR1 and CDR2: LNHNV, YYDKDF (reference sequence). The CDR3 consists of 14 residues. CDR3 nucleotides: TGTGCCACCAGCAGAGAAGGGCCTCCCGGGGAGCTGTTTTTT. Protein sequence: CATSREGPPGELFF.

The chain carries TRBV18 and TRBJ2-3, with 10 bases matching TRBD2. The V gene's germline CDR1 is KGHSH and CDR2 LQKENI. V lost 5 bases, J lost 1 base, and 3 bases stayed unmatched. This CDR3 contains 15 residues. CDR3 sequence: CASSVSGGGTDTQYF. Written as DNA, the CDR3 is TGTGCCAGCTCAGTCAGCGGGGGGGGCACAGATACGCAGTATTTT.

V is TRBV18 and J is TRBJ2-7; D is ambiguous. CDR3 length: 17 residues. The V end lost 0 bases, the J end lost 0 bases, and 15 bases lay between the germline ends. CDR1 and CDR2 (germline): KGHSH, LQKENI. CDR3 coding DNA: TGTGCCAGCTCACCACCGAAAACCCGAAACAACTCCTACGAGCAGTACTTC. Its translation: CASSPPKTRNNSYEQYF.